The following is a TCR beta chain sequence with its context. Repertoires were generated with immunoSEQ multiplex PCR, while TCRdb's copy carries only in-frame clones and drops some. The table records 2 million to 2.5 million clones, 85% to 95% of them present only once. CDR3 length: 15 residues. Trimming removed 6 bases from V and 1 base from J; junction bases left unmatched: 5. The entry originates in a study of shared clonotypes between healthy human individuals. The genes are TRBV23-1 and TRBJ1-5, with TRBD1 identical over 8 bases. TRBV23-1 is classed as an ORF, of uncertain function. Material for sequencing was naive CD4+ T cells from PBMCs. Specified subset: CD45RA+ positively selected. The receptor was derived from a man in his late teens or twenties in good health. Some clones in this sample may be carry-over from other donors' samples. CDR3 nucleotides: TGCGCCAGCAGCCCGGACAGGGCGAGCAATCAGCCCCAGCATTTT. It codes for CASSPDRASNQPQHF.